The next 21 T cell receptor beta chains were all read from a single sample in a study of shared clonotypes between healthy human individuals. The protocol was immunoSEQ multiplex PCR, while the TCRdb copy is restricted to in-frame clones and leaves out a portion. The table lists approximately 2,300,000 clones, roughly 90% of them singletons. Sequencing input: naive CD4+ T cells from PBMCs. The subset here: CD45RA+ positively selected. The receptor set was obtained from a man between 18 and 35 years old in good health. Some clones in this sample may be carry-over from other donors' samples.

The sample holds one count of this clone. Other nucleotide sequences in the sample specify the same CDR3. DNA of the CDR3: TGTGCCAGCAGTTCACCTCAAGAGACCCAGTACTTC. Encoded protein: CASSSPQETQYF. The V call is TRBV28, the J call TRBJ2-5; D is unclear. The V end lost 4 bases, the J end lost 2 bases, and 5 bases lay between the germline ends. Germline V gene data show CDR1 as MDHEN and CDR2 as SYDVKM. The CDR3 sequence is 12 residues long.

The V call is TRBV2, the J call TRBJ2-2; D might be TRBD2 (5 bases). Trimming cost V 5 bases and J 8 bases, with 12 bases left between them. CDR1 and CDR2 (germline): SNHLY, FYNNEI. CDR3 length: 13 residues. The CDR3 sequence: CASSSSGVGELFF. The CDR3 region has the DNA TGTGCCAGCAGTTCCTCCGGGGTTGGGGAGCTGTTTTTT.

This chain links TRBV15 with TRBJ2-1, with 12 bases fitting TRBD2. Germline CDR1 LNHNV, CDR2 YYDKDF (reference sequence). This CDR3 is 17 amino acids long. V dropped 1 base and J dropped 5; count of bases not matched to a gene: 6. CDR3 region: CATSRVPGLAGNNEQFF. The CDR3, as DNA: TGTGCCACCAGCAGAGTCCCTGGACTAGCGGGGAACAATGAGCAGTTCTTC. Full variable domain (outside the CDR3, taken from reference TRBV15 and TRBJ2-1): DAMVIQNPRYQVTQFGKPVTLSCSQTLNHNVMYWYQQKSSQAPKLLFHYYDKDFNNEADTPDNFQSRRPNTSFCFLDIRSPGLGDTAMYLCATSRVPGLAGNNEQFFGPGTRLTVL.

As for this clone: Distinct nucleotide sequences in the sample also encode this CDR3. V and J are TRBV5-1 and TRBJ1-3; D is uncertain. CDR3 length: 15 amino acids. V lost 0 bases, J lost 0 bases, and 7 bases lay in between. Germline CDR1 reads SGHRS; CDR2 reads YFSETQ. The CDR3 nucleotides read TGCGCCAGCAGCTTGGACGGATCCTCTGGAAACACCATATATTTT. It encodes CASSLDGSSGNTIYF.

This chain links TRBV28 with TRBJ1-5; 7 nucleotides line up with TRBD1. CDR3 size: 13 residues. Germline V gene data show CDR1 as MDHEN and CDR2 as SYDVKM. Trimming took 10 bases from V and 6 from J; bases not matched to a gene: 9. CDR3 coding DNA: TGTGCCACCTCAGGGGGGCGCGGTCAGCCCCAGCATTTT. The encoded protein is CATSGGRGQPQHF.

V usage is TRBV18 and J usage is TRBJ2-5; the D is unclear. V dropped 3 bases and J dropped 2 bases, with 7 bases sitting between them. Germline loops: CDR1 KGHSH, CDR2 LQKENI. The CDR3 extends over 13 amino acids. The CDR3 DNA follows: TGTGCCAGCTCACCTATGCGTCAAGAGACCCAGTACTTC. It codes for CASSPMRQETQYF.

With regard to this clone: Other DNA sequences of this sample code for an identical CDR3. The gene calls are TRBV6-5 and TRBJ2-5; tentative D call: TRBD2 (5 bases). This CDR3 has 11 residues. The germline V gene has CDR1 MNHEY and CDR2 SVGAGI. The ends were cut back, 6 bases at V and 5 bases at J, with 7 bases in the middle. As DNA, the CDR3 is TGTGCCAGCAGATCGGGGGAGACCCAGTACTTC. It encodes CASRSGETQYF.

The rearrangement uses TRBV29-1 and TRBJ2-1, with a weak D call TRBD2 (6 bases). This CDR3 has 13 amino acids. The V gene's germline CDR1 is SQVTM and CDR2 ANQGSEA. The germline V and J ends were trimmed by 4 bases and 4 bases, with 11 bases remaining between them. Here the CDR3 reads CSVVRDFYNEQFF. The CDR3 nucleotides read TGCAGCGTTGTGCGGGATTTTTACAATGAGCAGTTCTTC.

The chain carries TRBV4-3 and TRBJ2-1; 7 bases are a match to TRBD2. Germline trimming cut 0 bases from V and 0 bases from J; bases unmatched to any gene: 5. The V gene's germline CDR1 is LGHNA and CDR2 YSLEER. This CDR3 has 17 amino acids. Here the CDR3 reads CASSQDRGGSSYNEQFF. The CDR3, as DNA: TGCGCCAGCAGCCAAGATCGGGGCGGGAGCTCCTACAATGAGCAGTTCTTC.

This clone was seen only once. The chain recombines TRBV6-5 with TRBJ2-1; D call uncertain. Per the germline V gene, CDR1 is MNHEY and CDR2 is SVGAGI. Between the trimmed V and J ends, which lost 5 bases and 4 bases, there was a span of 9 bases. The CDR3 covers 13 residues. The CDR3 sequence: CASSPTVYNEQFF. CDR3 bases: TGTGCCAGCAGTCCTACGGTGTACAATGAGCAGTTCTTC.

The genes are TRBV5-4 and TRBJ1-1, with TRBD1 as a possible D gene (6 bases). The CDR3 spans 15 residues. Germline CDR1 reads SGHNT; CDR2 reads YYREEE (reference sequence). V dropped 4 bases and J dropped 4 bases, with 17 bases sitting between them. This chain's CDR3 is CASSLRVQGSTEAFF. The CDR3 DNA is TGTGCCAGCAGCCTCCGCGTCCAGGGGAGCACTGAAGCTTTCTTT.

In this sample, this clone turned up once. The chain uses TRBV7-3 and TRBJ2-1; TRBD1 aligns across 7 bases. The CDR3 is 13 amino acids. Germline CDR1 reads SGHTA; CDR2 reads FQGTGA. The V gene end was trimmed by 3 bases and the J gene end by 9 bases; junction bases not matched to a gene: 5. The CDR3 region is CASSFDRASEQFF. The CDR3 region has the DNA TGTGCCAGCAGCTTTGACAGGGCGAGTGAGCAGTTCTTC.

The chain carries TRBV11-2 and TRBJ1-3; possibly TRBD1 for D (5 bases). From germline, CDR1 is SGHAT and CDR2 FQNNGV. The germline V and J ends were trimmed by 3 bases and 0 bases, with 15 bases remaining between them. This CDR3 has 17 residues. In nucleotides, the CDR3 is TGTGCCAGCAGCTTTCCCTTCCGGGGACTCTCTGGAAACACCATATATTTT. It translates to CASSFPFRGLSGNTIYF.

In nucleotides, the CDR3 is TGTGCCAGCATCCTAAGGGTGGCTAGCGGACGTGGAGATACGCAGTATTTT. This encodes CASILRVASGRGDTQYF. The chain recombines TRBV7-8 with TRBJ2-3; TRBD2 matches 7 bases. CDR1 SGHVS and CDR2 FQNEAQ come from the germline V gene. V trimming: 7 bases; J trimming: 5 bases; junction bases outside the gene matches: 18. This CDR3 is 17 amino acids long.

The V gene is TRBV27, the J gene TRBJ2-7, with D tentatively TRBD1 (6 bases). This CDR3 contains 15 residues. V was trimmed by 3 bases and J by 0 bases, leaving 12 bases between them. From germline, CDR1 is MNHEY and CDR2 SMNVEV (reference sequence). In DNA form, the CDR3 reads TGTGCCAGCAGTTTCACGGGACATAGCTCCTACGAGCAGTACTTC. Residues: CASSFTGHSSYEQYF.

This chain joins TRBV5-5 and TRBJ2-1; 11 nucleotides agree with TRBD2. Germline CDR1 is SGHKS and CDR2 is YYEKEE (reference sequence). The CDR3 is 15 amino acids. The ends lost 0 bases at V and 4 bases at J; junction bases unmatched: 0. Here the CDR3 reads CASSLGLAGYNEQFF. The CDR3 DNA sequence: TGTGCCAGCAGCTTGGGACTAGCGGGATACAATGAGCAGTTCTTC.

The J gene is TRBJ2-7, the V gene TRBV29-1; D possibly matches TRBD1 or TRBD2 (5 bases each). V dropped 1 base and J dropped 2 bases, with 9 bases sitting between them. The germline V gene has CDR1 SQVTM and CDR2 ANQGSEA. This CDR3 is 13 amino acids long. The DNA for the CDR3 is TGCAGCGTTGAAGGCCGGGGACCCTACGAGCAGTACTTC. Encoded protein: CSVEGRGPYEQYF.

This chain joins TRBV7-8 and TRBJ1-3, with D possibly TRBD1 on 5 matching bases. V gave up 2 bases and J gave up 2 bases, with 13 bases separating them. CDR1 and CDR2 from the germline V gene are SGHVS and FQNEAQ. The CDR3 consists of 16 residues. The CDR3 region is CASSLMGTFPGNTIYF. The CDR3 DNA follows: TGTGCCAGCAGCTTAATGGGGACCTTTCCTGGAAACACCATATATTTT.

This chain connects TRBV5-1 to TRBJ2-3, with TRBD1 matching 8 bases. V shed 0 bases and J 1 base; nucleotides not matched to a gene: 4. Germline V gives CDR1 SGHRS, CDR2 YFSETQ. The CDR3 runs 16 residues. In DNA, the CDR3 is TGCGCCAGCAGCTTGGACGCGGGACAGGGCACAGATACGCAGTATTTT. It specifies CASSLDAGQGTDTQYF.

The rearrangement links TRBV5-4 to TRBJ2-7, with 8 bases matching TRBD2. This CDR3 is built from 14 residues. Trimming cost V 4 bases and J 3 bases; bases outside gene matches: 6. Germline CDR1 is SGHNT and CDR2 is YYREEE (reference sequence). CDR3 DNA sequence: TGTGCCAGCAGCCTTTCCGCGGGAGGCTACGAGCAGTACTTC. Translated: CASSLSAGGYEQYF.

The chain uses TRBV29-1 and TRBJ2-1; a possible D gene is TRBD1 (5 bases). CDR1 is SQVTM, CDR2 ANQGSEA, per germline. The ends were cut back, 3 bases at V and 6 bases at J, with 12 bases in the middle. CDR3 size: 13 residues. The CDR3 DNA reads TGCAGCGTTGAGCAGACAGCCGCCAATGAGCAGTTCTTC. Encoded protein: CSVEQTAANEQFF.